The source of this T cell receptor beta chain is a study of T cell responses to AZD1222 COVID-19 vaccine. V lost 3 bases and J lost 1; bases outside the gene matches: 1. CDR1 is MGHDK, CDR2 SYGVNS, per germline. This CDR3 has 14 residues. Clones were read by immunoSEQ multiplex PCR, and TCRdb kept only the in-frame ones, dropping some. The data hold 65,000 to 70,000 clones, with roughly 80% observed a single time. The clonotype comes from an adult in good health. The chain joins TRBV25-1 to TRBJ2-7, with 9 bases identical to TRBD2. This specimen consisted of peripheral blood, obtained on day 0 of AZD1222 vaccination. CDR3 DNA: TGTGCCAGCAGTGAGAGCGGGGGGTCCTACGAGCAGTACTTC. It is translated as CASSESGGSYEQYF.